Below are 27 T cell receptor beta chains sequenced from a single sample in a study of shared clonotypes between healthy human individuals. Sequencing used immunoSEQ multiplex PCR; TCRdb keeps in-frame clones, though not all of them. The top ten clones hold around 0.15% of a sample with approximately 2.5 million clones, over 85% of them seen once. The sample taken for sequencing was naive CD4+ T cells sorted from blood. Specified subset: CD45RA+ positively selected. These receptors all come from a man aged 18-30 years in good health.

The CDR3 region is CASSWGTSGGRSTDTQYF. CDR3 bases: TGCGCCAGCAGCTGGGGGACTAGCGGGGGGCGGTCCACAGATACGCAGTATTTT. The V gene is TRBV5-1, the J gene TRBJ2-3, with 15 positions matching TRBD2. Germline V lookup: CDR1 SGHRS, CDR2 YFSETQ. The CDR3 contains 18 residues. V shed 3 bases and J 2 bases; nucleotides not matched to a gene: 7.

This chain links TRBV6-6 with TRBJ1-3; 8 nucleotides line up with TRBD1. Germline-derived CDR1 and CDR2 are MNHNY and SVGAGI (reference sequence). The CDR3 length is 15 residues. With V trimmed by 5 bases and J by 3 bases, 6 bases remained unmatched. The CDR3 region is CASSNPDRVGNTIYF. The CDR3 coding sequence is TGTGCCAGCAGTAACCCGGACAGGGTTGGAAACACCATATATTTT.

The chain combines TRBV7-8 with TRBJ2-5; no clear D gene. The ends were cut back, 1 base at V and 0 bases at J, with 6 bases in the middle. CDR1 SGHVS and CDR2 FQNEAQ come from the germline V gene. This CDR3 has 14 amino acids. For the CDR3, the DNA is TGTGCCAGCAGCTTAGTACTAAACCAAGAGACCCAGTACTTC. It codes for CASSLVLNQETQYF.

This clone was counted once. V is TRBV6-1 and J is TRBJ2-5, with 9 bases matching TRBD2. The V gene's germline CDR1 is MNHNS and CDR2 SASEGT. The CDR3 sequence is 15 residues long. V trimming: 7 bases; J trimming: 5 bases; junction bases outside the gene matches: 11. As DNA, the CDR3 is TGTGCCAGCAAGCTCATAGCGGGAGCGGGGGAGACCCAGTACTTC. Encoded protein: CASKLIAGAGETQYF.

V and J are TRBV11-2 and TRBJ2-5, with no clear D. The V and J ends lost 3 bases and 5 bases respectively, with 16 bases between them. Germline V gene sequence: CDR1 SGHAT, CDR2 FQNNGV. CDR3 length: 15 residues. The CDR3 here is CASSLPWAEGETQYF. CDR3 sequence (DNA): TGTGCCAGCAGCTTGCCTTGGGCCGAAGGGGAGACCCAGTACTTC.

The chain links TRBV30 to TRBJ1-2; 9 nucleotides align to TRBD1. The CDR3 sequence is 15 residues long. Germline-derived CDR1 and CDR2 are GTSNPN and SVGIG (reference sequence). V dropped 1 base and J dropped 5; count of bases not matched to a gene: 8. The CDR3 DNA reads TGTGCCTGGAGTGGTCGTTGGACAGGGGAGTATGGCTACACCTTC. Residues: CAWSGRWTGEYGYTF.

J is TRBJ1-3 and V is TRBV11-2; D remains ambiguous. The CDR3 runs to 14 residues. V lost 3 bases and J lost 4, with 10 bases in between. Germline V lookup: CDR1 SGHAT, CDR2 FQNNGV. Written as DNA, the CDR3 is TGTGCCAGCAGCTTGACTGCGGGGGGAAACACCATATATTTT. It encodes CASSLTAGGNTIYF.

The V gene is TRBV6-5, the J gene TRBJ1-1; possible D gene TRBD1, 5 bases. Trimming stripped 4 bases from V and 2 bases from J, with 14 bases between. CDR3 length: 15 residues. Looked up from germline, CDR1 is MNHEY and CDR2 is SVGAGI. DNA for the CDR3: TGTGCCAGCAGTTTGGGGCCCATTTCCAACACTGAAGCTTTCTTT. It translates to CASSLGPISNTEAFF.

The gene calls are TRBV6-1 and TRBJ1-5; possible D gene TRBD1, 5 bases. The CDR3 consists of 14 residues. V gave up 5 bases and J gave up 3 bases, with 11 bases separating them. Per germline, CDR1 MNHNS and CDR2 SASEGT. The CDR3 spells CASSPPGNNQPQHF. CDR3 in DNA: TGTGCCAGCAGTCCCCCAGGGAACAATCAGCCCCAGCATTTT.

The chain carries TRBV11-2 and TRBJ1-4; a possible D gene is TRBD1 (5 bases). Germline lookup yields CDR1 SGHAT and CDR2 FQNNGV. V was clipped by 3 bases and J by 6 bases, with 17 bases between them. This CDR3 is 16 amino acids long. CDR3 region: CASSLAGTDPDEKLFF. DNA of the CDR3: TGTGCCAGCAGCTTGGCGGGGACGGACCCAGATGAAAAACTGTTTTTT.

The rearrangement joins TRBV10-3 to TRBJ2-3; D unresolved. V shed 2 bases and J shed 2 bases, with 11 bases lying between them. In germline, CDR1 is ENHRY, CDR2 SYGVKD. The CDR3 runs 15 residues. The CDR3 sequence is CAISEQAGDTDTQYF. DNA for the CDR3: TGTGCCATCAGTGAGCAAGCTGGGGACACAGATACGCAGTATTTT.

The chain is built from TRBV11-2 and TRBJ2-2; 12 bases are shared with TRBD2. This CDR3 region has 15 residues. Germline V gene sequence: CDR1 SGHAT, CDR2 FQNNGV. The ends lost 6 bases at V and 5 bases at J; junction bases unmatched: 4. The CDR3, as DNA: TGTGCCAGCAGGCCTGGACTAGCGGGAACCGGGGAGCTGTTTTTT. It encodes CASRPGLAGTGELFF.

This chain links TRBV28 with TRBJ1-5, with 7 nucleotides matching TRBD1. Germline V gene data show CDR1 as MDHEN and CDR2 as SYDVKM. The ends lost 7 bases at V and 5 bases at J; junction bases unmatched: 11. The CDR3 length is 15 residues. CDR3 loop: CASTTTGAGDQPQHF. CDR3 nucleotides: TGTGCCAGCACCACCACAGGGGCCGGCGATCAGCCCCAGCATTTT.

With respect to this clone: In the same sample, other DNA sequences code for this CDR3. V is TRBV5-1 and J is TRBJ2-2; tentative D call: TRBD1 (5 bases). With 1 base removed from V and 1 base from J, the gap between germline ends came to 11 bases. CDR3 length: 16 amino acids. The germline gives CDR1 SGHRS, CDR2 YFSETQ. CDR3 sequence (DNA): TGCGCCAGCAGCTTGAGATCAGGGAAGAACACCGGGGAGCTGTTTTTT. Protein: CASSLRSGKNTGELFF.

A note on this clone: This sample includes further DNA sequences coding for the same CDR3. The chain has TRBV6-5 and TRBJ1-5; the match to TRBD1 covers 8 bases. Germline V gives CDR1 MNHEY, CDR2 SVGAGI. CDR3 length: 13 amino acids. The trim removed 6 bases at V and 6 bases at J, leaving 4 bases unmatched. The CDR3 here is CASSRQGSQPQHF. The CDR3 DNA follows: TGTGCCAGCAGCCGACAGGGGAGTCAGCCCCAGCATTTT.

V is TRBV21-1 and J is TRBJ2-4; the D call TRBD2 from the table was never checked on the DNA. TRBV21-1 is given as a pseudogene. CDR3 length: 15 residues. CDR3 sequence reads: CASTRELKAKNIQYF. The CDR3 DNA follows: TGTGCCAGCACCCGAGAACTGAAAGCCAAAAACATTCAGTACTTC.

This clone has just a few counts. The V gene is TRBV5-1, the J gene TRBJ2-5; D is ambiguous. With 2 bases removed from V and 3 bases from J, the gap between germline ends came to 8 bases. The CDR3 length is 13 residues. CDR1 is SGHRS and CDR2 is YFSETQ in the germline V gene. The CDR3 DNA reads as TGCGCCAGCAGCTTCGCGGCCGAAGAGACCCAGTACTTC. Amino acids: CASSFAAEETQYF.

The rearrangement links TRBV4-1 to TRBJ2-1; TRBD2 agrees at 8 bases. In germline, CDR1 is MGHRA, CDR2 YSYEKL. The CDR3 is 16 amino acids. V lost 0 bases, J lost 4 bases, and 5 bases stayed unmatched. This chain's CDR3 is CASSQDDGLAYNEQFF. The CDR3 DNA reads as TGCGCCAGCAGCCAAGACGATGGACTAGCTTACAATGAGCAGTTCTTC.

The V gene is TRBV11-1, the J gene TRBJ2-2; no reliable D call. V lost 6 bases, J lost 4 bases, and 15 bases lay in between. Germline V gene data show CDR1 as SGHAT and CDR2 as FQDESV (reference sequence). The CDR3 consists of 15 residues. CDR3 DNA sequence: TGTGCCAGCAGACTTACTAAGGACCTCACCGGGGAGCTGTTTTTT. Residues: CASRLTKDLTGELFF.

V is TRBV30 and J is TRBJ1-3; D unresolved. CDR3 size: 13 residues. Germline-derived CDR1 and CDR2 are GTSNPN and SVGIG (reference sequence). Trimming left V 5 bases short and J 0 bases short, with 8 bases between. CDR3 bases: TGTGCCTGGCAGCAGAACTCTGGAAACACCATATATTTT. Translating it yields CAWQQNSGNTIYF.

This sequence joins TRBV28 and TRBJ1-1; D call uncertain. V lost 7 bases and J lost 2, with 5 bases in between. The germline V gene has CDR1 MDHEN and CDR2 SYDVKM. This CDR3 comprises 11 residues. CDR3 in amino acids: CASTFNTEAFF. As DNA, the CDR3 is TGTGCCAGCACCTTTAACACTGAAGCTTTCTTT.

The chain combines TRBV30 with TRBJ1-3; 7 nucleotides line up with TRBD2. The end of the DNA aligns better with TRBJ2-2, so the J call may be wrong. CDR3 length equals 16 residues. Germline CDR1 GTSNPN, CDR2 SVGIG (reference sequence). CDR3 sequence (DNA): TGTGCCTGGAGTCGGGGGGACCTAACGAACACCGGGGAGCTGTTTTTT. This translates into CAWSRGDLTNTGELFF.

This clone has a single count. The chain links TRBV18 to TRBJ1-2, with D possibly being TRBD1 (6 bases). The germline CDR1 and CDR2 sequences are KGHSH and LQKENI. This CDR3 is built from 14 residues. V was trimmed by 6 bases and J by 7 bases, leaving 18 bases between them. The DNA for the CDR3 is TGTGCCAGCTCGCAGGACAGCGGAGGTGTTGGCTACACCTTC. It is translated as CASSQDSGGVGYTF.

J is TRBJ1-6 and V is TRBV6-6; 10 bases map to TRBD1. CDR3 size: 16 residues. Germline lookup yields CDR1 MNHNY and CDR2 SVGAGI (reference sequence). J was trimmed by 7 bases and V by 6 bases; bases with no gene match: 9. The CDR3 region is CASSPLGQGGNSPLHF. CDR3 sequence (DNA): TGTGCCAGCAGCCCCTTAGGACAGGGGGGGAATTCACCCCTCCACTTT.

The rearrangement joins TRBV18 to TRBJ1-1; no definite D call. The CDR3 is 13 amino acids. Germline-derived CDR1 and CDR2 are KGHSH and LQKENI. Trimming left V 4 bases short and J 2 bases short, with 8 bases between. The CDR3 coding sequence is TGTGCCAGCTCACAATTGGGAAACACTGAAGCTTTCTTT. Translated, it gives CASSQLGNTEAFF.

This rearrangement joins TRBV25-1 to TRBJ1-3; D gene uncertain. The CDR3 spans 16 residues. Germline CDR1 reads MGHDK; CDR2 reads SYGVNS. V lost 1 base, J lost 0 bases, and 10 bases lay in between. The CDR3 nucleotides are TGTGCCAGCAGTGAATTGGGCCTGGACTCTGGAAACACCATATATTTT. Its translation is CASSELGLDSGNTIYF.

J is TRBJ1-1 and V is TRBV6-5; possibly TRBD1 for D (6 bases). V was cut by 6 bases and J by 10 bases, with 18 bases left in between. The CDR3 runs to 13 residues. The germline gives CDR1 MNHEY, CDR2 SVGAGI. This CDR3 reads CASSSNRETGAFF. For the CDR3, the DNA is TGTGCCAGCAGCTCCAACAGGGAGACGGGAGCTTTCTTT.